Following are 14 T cell receptor beta chains from one sample sequenced in a study of technical replicates of blood from a handful of donors. The repertoire was sequenced with immunoSEQ multiplex PCR; TCRdb's copy has only in-frame clones and lacks some. The sample lists some 62,000 clones, around 87% occurring once. Sample: PBMCs. Receptors were obtained from a human donor in good health. Some clones in this sample may be carry-over from other donors' samples.

J is TRBJ2-3 and V is TRBV9; TRBD2 matches 7 bases. CDR1 is SGDLS and CDR2 is YYNGEE in the germline V gene. This CDR3 contains 15 residues. Trimming removed 0 bases from V and 7 bases from J; junction bases left unmatched: 8. The chain's CDR3 is CASSVGLADLHTQYF. DNA for the CDR3: TGTGCCAGCAGCGTAGGCCTAGCGGATCTTCATACGCAGTATTTT.

CDR3 sequence: CASSQVGRGPGGYTF. CDR3 DNA sequence: TGTGCCAGCAGCCAAGTCGGGAGGGGGCCGGGTGGCTACACCTTC. This chain links TRBV14 with TRBJ1-2; TRBD1 aligns across 7 bases. The CDR3 totals 15 residues. J was trimmed by 7 bases and V by 1 base; bases with no gene match: 9. The V gene's germline CDR1 is SGHDN and CDR2 FVKESK.

The rearrangement uses TRBV7-8 and TRBJ1-2, with a possible D match to TRBD1 (5 bases). Trimming pared 5 bases from V and 7 bases from J, leaving 20 bases between. Per germline, CDR1 SGHVS and CDR2 FQNEAQ. The CDR3 is made up of 15 amino acids. This CDR3 is CASSPRPGGFSGYTF. The DNA for the CDR3 is TGTGCCAGCAGCCCCCGCCCCGGGGGGTTCAGTGGCTACACCTTC.

The V call is TRBV27, the J call TRBJ2-1; TRBD2 aligns across 12 bases. J gave up 3 bases and V 5 bases, and 8 bases lay outside the gene matches. The CDR3 has 17 residues. The germline CDR1 and CDR2 sequences are MNHEY and SMNVEV (reference sequence). The CDR3 loop reads CASSPRLAGAGYNEQFF. The CDR3 nucleotides read TGTGCCAGCAGTCCGAGACTAGCGGGGGCAGGCTACAATGAGCAGTTCTTC.

The count of this clone is one. The genes are TRBV5-1 and TRBJ2-5; TRBD2 matches 8 bases. Trimming took 3 bases from V and 3 from J; bases not matched to a gene: 10. Germline V gene lookup returns CDR1 SGHRS and CDR2 YFSETQ. This CDR3 region has 16 residues. CDR3 DNA sequence: TGCGCCAGCAGCTCGGGAGGGGGGCGAGGAGAAGAGACCCAGTACTTC. Amino acid sequence: CASSSGGGRGEETQYF.

The sample holds one count of this clone. The chain combines TRBV29-1 with TRBJ2-7, with no clear D. CDR3 length equals 19 residues. The germline CDR1 and CDR2 sequences are SQVTM and ANQGSEA. V shed 5 bases and J shed 2 bases, with 31 bases lying between them. CDR3 protein: CSVPHRRPVPTILTYEQYF. CDR3 nucleotide sequence: TGCAGCGTTCCACACCGGAGACCGGTCCCGACGATATTAACCTACGAGCAGTACTTC.

V is TRBV2 and J is TRBJ1-2, with 8 positions matching TRBD1. Germline V CDR1 and CDR2: SNHLY, FYNNEI. J was trimmed by 4 bases and V by 5 bases; bases with no gene match: 6. The CDR3 runs to 14 residues. The CDR3 region has the DNA TGTGCCAGCAGTTATGGACAGGGAATCTATGGCTACACCTTC. Translation: CASSYGQGIYGYTF. The full variable domain, in which reference TRBV2 and TRBJ1-2 provide the parts outside the CDR3, is EPEVTQTPSHQVTQMGQEVILRCVPISNHLYFYWYRQILGQKVEFLVSFYNNEISEKSEIFDDQFSVERPDGSNFTLKIRSTKLEDSAMYFCASSYGQGIYGYTFGSGTRLTVV.

The genes are TRBV4-3 and TRBJ2-2, with 14 bases matching TRBD2. CDR1 and CDR2 from the germline V gene are LGHNA and YSLEER. This CDR3 region has 17 residues. V gave up 4 bases and J gave up 7 bases; unmatched junction bases: 8. The CDR3 sequence: CASSPRGLAGVGGELFF. CDR3 DNA sequence: TGCGCCAGCAGCCCCCGGGGACTAGCGGGAGTGGGCGGGGAGCTGTTTTTT.

The rearrangement links TRBV7-9 to TRBJ2-5; 10 bases match TRBD2. This CDR3 contains 15 residues. Losses at the gene ends were 2 bases for V and 7 bases for J; bases not matched to a gene: 7. Germline CDR1 SEHNR, CDR2 FQNEAQ (reference sequence). The CDR3 loop is CASSLRSGGAGTQYF. CDR3 bases: TGTGCCAGCAGCTTAAGGAGCGGGGGGGCAGGGACCCAGTACTTC. The full variable domain, rest sourced from reference TRBV7-9 and TRBJ2-5, is DTGVSQNPRHKITKRGQNVTFRCDPISEHNRLYWYRQTLGQGPEFLTYFQNEAQLEKSRLLSDRFSAERPKGSFSTLEIQRTEQGDSAMYLCASSLRSGGAGTQYFGPGTRLLVL.

This clone was counted a single time. The V call is TRBV7-9, the J call TRBJ1-6; 7 nucleotides match TRBD1. The CDR3 consists of 15 residues. Germline V gene data show CDR1 as SEHNR and CDR2 as FQNEAQ (reference sequence). The trim removed 5 bases at V and 7 bases at J, leaving 8 bases unmatched. CDR3 sequence: CASSSNRGRNSPLHF. The CDR3, as DNA: TGTGCCAGCAGCAGCAACAGGGGAAGAAATTCACCCCTCCACTTT.

The chain recombines TRBV7-9 with TRBJ2-7; no reliable D call. Germline lookup yields CDR1 SEHNR and CDR2 FQNEAQ (reference sequence). The V gene lost 1 base and the J gene lost 3 bases, with 4 bases spanning the gap. The CDR3 is 12 residues long. This CDR3 reads CASSLGDYEQYF. The CDR3 DNA reads TGTGCCAGCAGCTTAGGAGACTACGAGCAGTACTTC.

The CDR3 bases are TGTGCCAGCAGCCGCGACAGGGGGGAGACCCAGTACTTC. Translated: CASSRDRGETQYF. This chain joins TRBV7-2 and TRBJ2-5; the match to TRBD1 covers 9 bases. The V and J ends lost 5 bases and 5 bases, in that order; junction bases with no gene match: 3. The germline V gene has CDR1 SGHTA and CDR2 FQGNSA. The CDR3 runs 13 residues.

In DNA, the CDR3 is TGTGCCAGCTCCCAGACAGGGGGCGACGAGCAGTACTTC. Translating gives CASSQTGGDEQYF. The rearrangement uses TRBV11-3 and TRBJ2-7; TRBD1 matches 10 bases. The V gene's germline CDR1 is SGHNT and CDR2 YENEEA. Trimming cost V 8 bases and J 5 bases; bases outside gene matches: 6. This CDR3 is built from 13 residues.

The V call is TRBV7-9, the J call TRBJ2-7; TRBD2 agrees at 8 bases. The germline CDR1 and CDR2 sequences are SEHNR and FQNEAQ (reference sequence). This CDR3 spans 17 amino acids. The trim removed 0 bases at V and 0 bases at J, leaving 7 bases unmatched. The CDR3 DNA follows: TGTGCCAGCAGCTTAGCGGAGACTAGCGTCTCCTCCTACGAGCAGTACTTC. It codes for CASSLAETSVSSYEQYF.